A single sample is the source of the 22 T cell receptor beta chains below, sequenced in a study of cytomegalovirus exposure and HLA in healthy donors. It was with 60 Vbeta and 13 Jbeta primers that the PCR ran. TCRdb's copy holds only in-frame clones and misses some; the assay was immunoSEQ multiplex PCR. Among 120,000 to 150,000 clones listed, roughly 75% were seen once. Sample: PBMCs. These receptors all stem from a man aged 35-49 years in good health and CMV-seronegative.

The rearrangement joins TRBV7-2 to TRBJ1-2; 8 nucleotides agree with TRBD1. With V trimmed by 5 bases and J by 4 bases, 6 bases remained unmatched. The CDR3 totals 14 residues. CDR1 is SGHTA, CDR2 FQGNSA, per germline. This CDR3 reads CASSLGQGGYGYTF. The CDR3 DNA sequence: TGTGCCAGCAGCCTCGGACAGGGAGGCTATGGCTACACCTTC.

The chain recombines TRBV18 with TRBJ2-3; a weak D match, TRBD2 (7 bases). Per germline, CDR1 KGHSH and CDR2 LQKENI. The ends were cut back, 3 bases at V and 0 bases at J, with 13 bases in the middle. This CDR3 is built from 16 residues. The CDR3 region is CASSPRGGGSTDTQYF. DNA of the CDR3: TGTGCCAGCTCACCCCGAGGGGGAGGGAGCACAGATACGCAGTATTTT.

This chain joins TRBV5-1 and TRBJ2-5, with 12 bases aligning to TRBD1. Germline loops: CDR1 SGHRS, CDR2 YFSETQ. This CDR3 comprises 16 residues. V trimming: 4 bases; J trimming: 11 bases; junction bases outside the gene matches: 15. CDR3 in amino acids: CASSPGPGQGAEEQYF. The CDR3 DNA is TGCGCCAGCAGCCCGGGACCGGGACAGGGGGCGGAAGAGCAGTACTTC.

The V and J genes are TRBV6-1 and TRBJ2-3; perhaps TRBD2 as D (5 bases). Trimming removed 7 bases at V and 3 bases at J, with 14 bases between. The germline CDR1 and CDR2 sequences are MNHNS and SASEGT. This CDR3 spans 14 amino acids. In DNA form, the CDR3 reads TGTGCCAGCATCCTGGGCCGGGGAACAGATACGCAGTATTTT. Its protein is CASILGRGTDTQYF.

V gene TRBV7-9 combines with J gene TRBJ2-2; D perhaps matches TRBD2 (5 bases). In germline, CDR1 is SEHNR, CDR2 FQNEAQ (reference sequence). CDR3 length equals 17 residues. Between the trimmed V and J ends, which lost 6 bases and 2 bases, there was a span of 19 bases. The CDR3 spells CASRPSGLTFNTGELFF. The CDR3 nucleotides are TGTGCCAGCAGGCCTTCGGGATTGACATTTAACACCGGGGAGCTGTTTTTT. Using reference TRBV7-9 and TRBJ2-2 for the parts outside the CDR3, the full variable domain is DTGVSQNPRHKITKRGQNVTFRCDPISEHNRLYWYRQTLGQGPEFLTYFQNEAQLEKSRLLSDRFSAERPKGSFSTLEIQRTEQGDSAMYLCASRPSGLTFNTGELFFGEGSRLTVL.

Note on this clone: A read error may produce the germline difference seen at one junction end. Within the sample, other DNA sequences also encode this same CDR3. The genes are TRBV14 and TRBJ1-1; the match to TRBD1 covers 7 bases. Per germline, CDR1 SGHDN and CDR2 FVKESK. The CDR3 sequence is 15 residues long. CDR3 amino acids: CASSQVTGAYTEAFF. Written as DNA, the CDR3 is TGTGCCAGCAGTCAAGTTACAGGGGCGTACACTGAAGCTTTCTTT.

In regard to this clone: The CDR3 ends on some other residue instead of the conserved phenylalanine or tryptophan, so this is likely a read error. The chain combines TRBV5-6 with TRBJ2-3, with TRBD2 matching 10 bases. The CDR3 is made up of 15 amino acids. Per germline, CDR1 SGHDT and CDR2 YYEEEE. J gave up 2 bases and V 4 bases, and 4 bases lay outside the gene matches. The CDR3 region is CASSGSGGTTDTQYL. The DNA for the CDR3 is TGTGCCAGCAGCGGTAGCGGGGGGACCACAGATACGCAGTATCTT.

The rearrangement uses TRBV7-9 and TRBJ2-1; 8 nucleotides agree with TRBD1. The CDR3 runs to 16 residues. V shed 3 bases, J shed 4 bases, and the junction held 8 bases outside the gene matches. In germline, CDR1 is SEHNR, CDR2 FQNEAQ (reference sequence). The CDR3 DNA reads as TGTGCCAGCAGCTTCAAGACAGGGGCCCTTTACAATGAGCAGTTCTTC. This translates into CASSFKTGALYNEQFF.

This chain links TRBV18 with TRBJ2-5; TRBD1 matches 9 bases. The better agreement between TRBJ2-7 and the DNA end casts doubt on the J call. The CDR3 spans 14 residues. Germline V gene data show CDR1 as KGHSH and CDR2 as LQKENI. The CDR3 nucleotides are TGTGCCAGCTCACCACTACAGGGGGCTTACGAGCAGTACTTC. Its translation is CASSPLQGAYEQYF.

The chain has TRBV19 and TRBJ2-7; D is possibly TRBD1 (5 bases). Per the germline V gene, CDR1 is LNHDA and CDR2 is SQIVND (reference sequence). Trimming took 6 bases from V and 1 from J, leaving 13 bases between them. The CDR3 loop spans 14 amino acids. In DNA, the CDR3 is TGTGCCAGTAGCGACACAGGATCTTCCTACGAGCAGTACTTC. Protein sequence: CASSDTGSSYEQYF.

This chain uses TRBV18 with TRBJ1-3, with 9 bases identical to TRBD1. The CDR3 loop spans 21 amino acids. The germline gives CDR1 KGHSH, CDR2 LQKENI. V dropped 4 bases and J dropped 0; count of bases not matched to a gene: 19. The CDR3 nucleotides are TGTGCCAGCTCACTGCCACTTTGGGACAGGGCTGGATTTACCTCTGGAAACACCATATATTTT. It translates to CASSLPLWDRAGFTSGNTIYF.

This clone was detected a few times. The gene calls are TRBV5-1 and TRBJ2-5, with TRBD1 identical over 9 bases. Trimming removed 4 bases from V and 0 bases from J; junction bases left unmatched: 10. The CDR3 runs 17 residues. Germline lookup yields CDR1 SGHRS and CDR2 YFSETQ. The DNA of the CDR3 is TGCGCCAGCAGCACCCGGGACAGGGTCTTGTACCAAGAGACCCAGTACTTC. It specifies CASSTRDRVLYQETQYF.

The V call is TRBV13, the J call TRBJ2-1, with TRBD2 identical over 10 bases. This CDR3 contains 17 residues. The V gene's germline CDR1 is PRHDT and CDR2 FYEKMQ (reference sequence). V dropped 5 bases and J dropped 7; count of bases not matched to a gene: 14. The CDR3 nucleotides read TGTGCCAGCAGCCGTGGGGCAAGGACTAGCGGCCTTAATGAGCAGTTCTTC. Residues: CASSRGARTSGLNEQFF. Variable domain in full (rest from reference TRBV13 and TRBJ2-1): AAGVIQSPRHLIKEKRETATLKCYPIPRHDTVYWYQQGPGQDPQFLISFYEKMQSDKGSIPDRFSAQQFSDYHSELNMSSLELGDSALYFCASSRGARTSGLNEQFFGPGTRLTVL.

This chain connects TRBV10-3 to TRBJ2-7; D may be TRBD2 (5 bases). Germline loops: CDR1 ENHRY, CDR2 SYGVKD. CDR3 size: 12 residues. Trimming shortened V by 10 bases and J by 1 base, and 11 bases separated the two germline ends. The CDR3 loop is CATRADSYEQYF. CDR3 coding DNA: TGTGCCACGAGGGCAGATTCCTACGAGCAGTACTTC.

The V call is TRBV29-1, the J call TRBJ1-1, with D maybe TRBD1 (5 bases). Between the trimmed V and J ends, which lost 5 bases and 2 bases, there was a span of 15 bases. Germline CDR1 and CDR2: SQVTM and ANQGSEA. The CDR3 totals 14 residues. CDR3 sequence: CSVFPNRRNTEAFF. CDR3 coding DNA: TGCAGCGTTTTCCCTAACAGGAGAAACACTGAAGCTTTCTTT.

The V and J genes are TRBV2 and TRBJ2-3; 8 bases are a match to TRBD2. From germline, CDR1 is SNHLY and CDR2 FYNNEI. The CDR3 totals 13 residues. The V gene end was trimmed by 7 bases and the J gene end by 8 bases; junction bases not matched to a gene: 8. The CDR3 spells CASNARGVTTQYF. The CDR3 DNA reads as TGTGCCAGCAACGCGCGGGGGGTTACTACGCAGTATTTT.

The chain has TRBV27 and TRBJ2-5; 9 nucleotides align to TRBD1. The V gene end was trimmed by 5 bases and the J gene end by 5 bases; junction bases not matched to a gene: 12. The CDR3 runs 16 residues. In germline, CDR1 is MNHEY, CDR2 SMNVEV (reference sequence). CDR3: CASSPEVTGGWETQYF. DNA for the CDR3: TGTGCCAGCAGTCCCGAGGTTACAGGGGGCTGGGAGACCCAGTACTTC.

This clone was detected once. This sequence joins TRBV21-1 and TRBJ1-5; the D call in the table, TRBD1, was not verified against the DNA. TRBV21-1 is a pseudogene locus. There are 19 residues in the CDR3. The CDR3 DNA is TGTGCCAGCGGCCCCGGGGACCGGGACAGCTTAATTAGCAATCAGCCCCAGCATTTT. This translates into CASGPGDRDSLISNQPQHF.

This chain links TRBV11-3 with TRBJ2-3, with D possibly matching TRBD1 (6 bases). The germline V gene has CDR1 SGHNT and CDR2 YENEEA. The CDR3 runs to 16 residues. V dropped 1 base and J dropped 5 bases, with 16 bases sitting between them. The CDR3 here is CASSLGSARGEDTQYF. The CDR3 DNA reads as TGTGCCAGCAGCTTAGGGAGCGCCAGGGGTGAAGATACGCAGTATTTT.

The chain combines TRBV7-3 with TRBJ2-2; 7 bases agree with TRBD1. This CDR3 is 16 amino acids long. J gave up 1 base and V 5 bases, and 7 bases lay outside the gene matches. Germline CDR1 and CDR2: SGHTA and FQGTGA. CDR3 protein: CASSRLQGLNTGELFF. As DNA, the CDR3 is TGTGCCAGCAGCCGACTACAGGGGTTGAACACCGGGGAGCTGTTTTTT.

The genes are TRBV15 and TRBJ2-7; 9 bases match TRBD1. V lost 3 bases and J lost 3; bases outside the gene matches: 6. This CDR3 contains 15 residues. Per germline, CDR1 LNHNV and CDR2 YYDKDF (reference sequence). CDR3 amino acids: CATSSITGGGYEQYF. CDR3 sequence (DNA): TGTGCCACCAGCAGTATCACAGGGGGCGGCTACGAGCAGTACTTC.

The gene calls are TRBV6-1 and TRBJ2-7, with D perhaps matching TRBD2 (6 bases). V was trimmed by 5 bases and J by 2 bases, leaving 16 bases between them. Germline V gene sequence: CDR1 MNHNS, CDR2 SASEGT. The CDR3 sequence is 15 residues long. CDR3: CASSLGLVQAYEQYF. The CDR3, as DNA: TGTGCCAGCAGTCTGGGACTGGTACAAGCCTACGAGCAGTACTTC.